The TCR beta chain under discussion was sequenced for a study of cytomegalovirus exposure and HLA in healthy donors. Points from the study as a whole: What a later analysis reportedly showed was that an Asian-associated ancestry cluster had fewer N-insertions than the approximately 720-donor mean. A few V segments could not be told apart, such as TRBV6-2 and TRBV6-3, and were left out. Reported performance of the classifier showed diagnosis of cytomegalovirus status with high specificity and sensitivity.

The PCR had 60 Vbeta and 13 Jbeta primers. The data were produced by immunoSEQ multiplex PCR, yet TCRdb's version contains in-frame clones alone and is incomplete. The sample includes 100,000 or so clones, 79% of them seen just once. On this clone: Its antigen is still unknown.

The CDR3 is 14 amino acids. Germline-derived CDR1 and CDR2 are MDHEN and SYDVKM. V was trimmed by 2 bases and J by 4 bases, leaving 8 bases between them. All the people who gave samples were healthy bone marrow donors. The source material was PBMCs. The sequence derives from a woman in her forties in good health and CMV-seronegative. The rearrangement links TRBV28 to TRBJ1-4; the D gene is possibly TRBD1 (5 bases). The CDR3 DNA is TGTGCCAGCAGTTTACCAGGGAATAATGAAAAACTGTTTTTT. Translated: CASSLPGNNEKLFF.